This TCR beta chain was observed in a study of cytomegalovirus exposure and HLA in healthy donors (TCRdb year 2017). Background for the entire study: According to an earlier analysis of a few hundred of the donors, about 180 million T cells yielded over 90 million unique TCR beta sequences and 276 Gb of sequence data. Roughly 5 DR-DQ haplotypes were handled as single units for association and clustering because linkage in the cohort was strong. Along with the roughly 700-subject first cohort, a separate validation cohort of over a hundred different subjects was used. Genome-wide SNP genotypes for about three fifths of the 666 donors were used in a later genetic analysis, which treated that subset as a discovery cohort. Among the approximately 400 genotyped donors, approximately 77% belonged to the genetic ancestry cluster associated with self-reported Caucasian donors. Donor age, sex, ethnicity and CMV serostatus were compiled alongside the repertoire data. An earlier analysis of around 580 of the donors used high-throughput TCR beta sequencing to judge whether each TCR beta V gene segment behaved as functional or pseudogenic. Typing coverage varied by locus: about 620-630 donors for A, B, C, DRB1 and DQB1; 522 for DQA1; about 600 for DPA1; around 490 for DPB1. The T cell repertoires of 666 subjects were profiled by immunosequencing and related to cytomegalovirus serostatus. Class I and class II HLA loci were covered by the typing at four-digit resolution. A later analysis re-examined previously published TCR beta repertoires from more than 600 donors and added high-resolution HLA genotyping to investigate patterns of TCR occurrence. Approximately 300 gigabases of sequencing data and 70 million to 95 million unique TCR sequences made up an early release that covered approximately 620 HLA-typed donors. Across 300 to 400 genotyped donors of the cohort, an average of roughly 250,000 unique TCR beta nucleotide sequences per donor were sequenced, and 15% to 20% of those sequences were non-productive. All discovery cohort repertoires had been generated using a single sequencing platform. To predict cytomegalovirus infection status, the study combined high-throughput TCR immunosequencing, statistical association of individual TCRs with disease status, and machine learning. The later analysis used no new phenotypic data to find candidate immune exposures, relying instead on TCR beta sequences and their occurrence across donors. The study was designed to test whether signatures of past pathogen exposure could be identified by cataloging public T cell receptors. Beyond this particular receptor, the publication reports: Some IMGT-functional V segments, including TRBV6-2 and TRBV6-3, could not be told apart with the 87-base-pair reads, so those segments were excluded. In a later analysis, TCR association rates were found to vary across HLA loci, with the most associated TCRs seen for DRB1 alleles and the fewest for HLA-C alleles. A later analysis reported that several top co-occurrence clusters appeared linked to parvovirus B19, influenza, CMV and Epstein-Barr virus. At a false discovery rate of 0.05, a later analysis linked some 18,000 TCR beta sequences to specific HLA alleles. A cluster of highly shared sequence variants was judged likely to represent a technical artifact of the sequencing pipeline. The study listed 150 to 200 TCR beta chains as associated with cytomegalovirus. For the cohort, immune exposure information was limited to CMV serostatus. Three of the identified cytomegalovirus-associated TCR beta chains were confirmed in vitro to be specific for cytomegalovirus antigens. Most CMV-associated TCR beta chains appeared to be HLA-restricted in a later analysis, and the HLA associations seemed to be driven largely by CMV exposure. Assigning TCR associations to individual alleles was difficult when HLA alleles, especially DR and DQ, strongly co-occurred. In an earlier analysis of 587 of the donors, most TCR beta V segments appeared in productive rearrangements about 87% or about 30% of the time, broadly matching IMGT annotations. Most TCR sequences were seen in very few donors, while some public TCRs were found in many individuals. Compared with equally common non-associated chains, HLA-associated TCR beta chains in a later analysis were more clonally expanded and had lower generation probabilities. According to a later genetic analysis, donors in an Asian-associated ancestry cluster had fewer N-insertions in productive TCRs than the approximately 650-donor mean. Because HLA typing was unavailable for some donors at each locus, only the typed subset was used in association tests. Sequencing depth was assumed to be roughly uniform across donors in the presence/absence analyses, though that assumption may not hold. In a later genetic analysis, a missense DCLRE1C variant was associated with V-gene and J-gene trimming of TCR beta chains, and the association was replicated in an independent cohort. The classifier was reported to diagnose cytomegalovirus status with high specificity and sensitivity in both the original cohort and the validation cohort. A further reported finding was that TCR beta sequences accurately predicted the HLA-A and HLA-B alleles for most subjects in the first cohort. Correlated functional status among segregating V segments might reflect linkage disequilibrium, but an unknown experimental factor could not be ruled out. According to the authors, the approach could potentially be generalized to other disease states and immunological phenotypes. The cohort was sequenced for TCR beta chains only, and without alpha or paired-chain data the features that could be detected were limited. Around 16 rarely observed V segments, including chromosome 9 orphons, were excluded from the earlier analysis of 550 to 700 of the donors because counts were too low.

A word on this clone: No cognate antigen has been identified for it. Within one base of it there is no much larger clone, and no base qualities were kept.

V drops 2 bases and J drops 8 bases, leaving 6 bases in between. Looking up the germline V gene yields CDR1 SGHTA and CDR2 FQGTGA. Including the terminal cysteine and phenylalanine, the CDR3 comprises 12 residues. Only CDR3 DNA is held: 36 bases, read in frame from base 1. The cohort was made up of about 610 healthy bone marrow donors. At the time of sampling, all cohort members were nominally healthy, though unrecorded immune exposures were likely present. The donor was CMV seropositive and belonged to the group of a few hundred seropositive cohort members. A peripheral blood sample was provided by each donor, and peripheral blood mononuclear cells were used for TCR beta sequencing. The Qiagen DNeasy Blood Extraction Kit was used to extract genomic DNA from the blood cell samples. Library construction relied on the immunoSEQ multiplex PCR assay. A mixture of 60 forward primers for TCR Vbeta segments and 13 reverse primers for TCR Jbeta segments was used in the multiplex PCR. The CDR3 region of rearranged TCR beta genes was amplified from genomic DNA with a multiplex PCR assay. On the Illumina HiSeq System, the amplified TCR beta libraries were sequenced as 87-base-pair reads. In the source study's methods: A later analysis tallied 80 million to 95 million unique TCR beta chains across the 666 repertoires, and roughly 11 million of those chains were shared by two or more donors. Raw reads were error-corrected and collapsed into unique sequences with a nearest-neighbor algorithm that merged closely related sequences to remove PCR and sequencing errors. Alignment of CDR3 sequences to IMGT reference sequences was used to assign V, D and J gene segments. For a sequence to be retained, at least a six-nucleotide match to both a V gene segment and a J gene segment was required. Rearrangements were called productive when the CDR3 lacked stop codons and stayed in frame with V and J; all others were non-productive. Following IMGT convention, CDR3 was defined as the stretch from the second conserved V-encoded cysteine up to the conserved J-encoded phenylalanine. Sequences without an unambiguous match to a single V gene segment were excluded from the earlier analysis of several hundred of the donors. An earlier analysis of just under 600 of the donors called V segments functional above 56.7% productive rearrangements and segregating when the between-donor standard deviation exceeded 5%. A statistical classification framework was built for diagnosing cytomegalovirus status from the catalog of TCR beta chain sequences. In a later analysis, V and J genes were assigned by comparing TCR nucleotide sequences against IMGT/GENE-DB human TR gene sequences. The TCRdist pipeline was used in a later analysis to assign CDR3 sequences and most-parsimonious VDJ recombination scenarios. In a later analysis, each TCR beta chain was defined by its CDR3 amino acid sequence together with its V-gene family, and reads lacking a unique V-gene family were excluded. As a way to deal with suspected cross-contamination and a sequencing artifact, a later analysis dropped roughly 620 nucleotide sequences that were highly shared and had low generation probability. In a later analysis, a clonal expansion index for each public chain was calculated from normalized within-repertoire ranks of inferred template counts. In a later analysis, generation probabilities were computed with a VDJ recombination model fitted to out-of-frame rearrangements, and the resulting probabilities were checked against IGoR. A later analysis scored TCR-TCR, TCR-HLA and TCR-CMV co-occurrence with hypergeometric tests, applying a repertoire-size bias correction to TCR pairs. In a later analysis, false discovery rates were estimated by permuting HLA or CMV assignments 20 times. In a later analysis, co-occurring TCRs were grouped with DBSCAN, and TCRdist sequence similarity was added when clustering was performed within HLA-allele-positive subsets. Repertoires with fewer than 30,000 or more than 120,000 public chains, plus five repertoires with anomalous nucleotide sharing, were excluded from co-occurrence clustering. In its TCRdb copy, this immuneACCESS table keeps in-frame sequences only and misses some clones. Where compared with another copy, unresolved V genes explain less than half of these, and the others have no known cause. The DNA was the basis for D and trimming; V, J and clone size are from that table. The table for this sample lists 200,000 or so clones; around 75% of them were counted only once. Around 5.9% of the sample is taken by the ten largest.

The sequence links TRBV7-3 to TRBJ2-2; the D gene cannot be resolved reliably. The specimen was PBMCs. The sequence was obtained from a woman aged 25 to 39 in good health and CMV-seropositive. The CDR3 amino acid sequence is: CASSLFGGELFF. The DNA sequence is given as TGTGCCAGCAGCTTATTCGGGGGGGAGCTGTTTTTT.